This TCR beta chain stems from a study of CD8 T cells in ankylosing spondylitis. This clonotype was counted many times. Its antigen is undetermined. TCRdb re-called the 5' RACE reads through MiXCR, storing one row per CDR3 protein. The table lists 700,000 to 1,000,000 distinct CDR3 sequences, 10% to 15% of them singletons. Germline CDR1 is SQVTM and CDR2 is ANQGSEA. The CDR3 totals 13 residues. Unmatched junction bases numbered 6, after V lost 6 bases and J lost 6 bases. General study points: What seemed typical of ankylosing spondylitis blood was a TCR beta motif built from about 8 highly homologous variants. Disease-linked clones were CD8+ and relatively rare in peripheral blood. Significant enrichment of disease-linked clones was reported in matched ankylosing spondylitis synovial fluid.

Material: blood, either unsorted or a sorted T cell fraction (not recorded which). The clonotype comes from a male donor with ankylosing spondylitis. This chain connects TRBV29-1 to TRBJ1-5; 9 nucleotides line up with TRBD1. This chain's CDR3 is CSVGQGQGQPQHF. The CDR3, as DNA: TGCAGCGTCGGACAGGGGCAAGGTCAGCCCCAGCATTTT. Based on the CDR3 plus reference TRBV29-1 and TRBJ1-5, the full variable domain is SAVISQKPSRDICQRGTSLTIQCQVDSQVTMMFWYRQQPGQSLTLIATANQGSEATYESGFVIDKFPISRPNLTFSTLTVSNMSPEDSSIYLCSVGQGQGQPQHFGDGTRLSIL.